One sample yielded the 29 T cell receptor beta chains listed below, sequenced in a study of technical replicates of blood from a few donors. Method: immunoSEQ multiplex PCR; TCRdb's copy keeps in-frame clones and lacks some. The sample includes about 88,000 clones, 85% to 95% of them seen just once. The material sequenced was T cells isolated from PBMCs. Every receptor here comes from a human donor in good health.

The J gene is TRBJ2-2, the V gene TRBV2; 7 nucleotides agree with TRBD1. Germline V CDR1 and CDR2: SNHLY, FYNNEI. The ends lost 1 base at V and 3 bases at J; junction bases unmatched: 8. This CDR3 is built from 17 residues. The CDR3 is CASSEDSEGADTGELFF. As DNA, the CDR3 is TGTGCCAGCAGTGAAGATTCCGAGGGGGCCGACACCGGGGAGCTGTTTTTT.

V is TRBV7-6 and J is TRBJ1-2; tentative D call: TRBD1 (6 bases). Germline CDR1 is SGHVS and CDR2 is FNYEAQ. The CDR3 covers 14 residues. Trimming stripped 5 bases from V and 7 bases from J, with 17 bases between. In nucleotides, the CDR3 is TGTGCCAGCAGCCGTAACAGGGCAGGGTCTGGCTACACCTTC. This sequence encodes CASSRNRAGSGYTF.

The genes are TRBV16 and TRBJ1-5; D is uncertain. The germline V gene has CDR1 KGHSY and CDR2 FQNENV. The CDR3 sequence is 16 residues long. The V and J ends lost 4 bases and 0 bases respectively, with 13 bases between them. The CDR3 reads CASSPGPGNSNQPQHF. CDR3 sequence (DNA): TGTGCCAGCAGCCCCGGACCGGGGAATAGCAATCAGCCCCAGCATTTT.

The chain has TRBV30 and TRBJ2-6; TRBD1 agrees at 8 bases. The CDR3 has 13 residues. The V gene's germline CDR1 is GTSNPN and CDR2 SVGIG (reference sequence). V lost 3 bases, J lost 13 bases, and 8 bases stayed unmatched. The CDR3 is CAWSRDRTQVLTF. The DNA for the CDR3 is TGTGCCTGGAGCCGGGACAGGACCCAGGTCCTGACTTTC.

The count of this clone is one. The V call is TRBV4-1, the J call TRBJ2-1; tentative D call: TRBD2 (6 bases). V was pared by 0 bases and J by 9 bases, with 18 bases between. Germline V lookup: CDR1 MGHRA, CDR2 YSYEKL. This CDR3 contains 16 residues. The CDR3 sequence: CASSQEALAAPREQFF. The CDR3 nucleotides are TGCGCCAGCAGCCAAGAAGCACTAGCAGCCCCCCGTGAGCAGTTCTTC.

The chain uses TRBV4-1 and TRBJ2-1; possibly TRBD2 for D (7 bases). V was shortened by 6 bases and J by 1 base, with 10 bases between the two germline ends. Germline values: CDR1 MGHRA, CDR2 YSYEKL. This CDR3 contains 14 residues. The CDR3 bases are TGCGCCAGCAGGAGGGGGGGGTCCTACAATGAGCAGTTCTTC. Translation: CASRRGGSYNEQFF.

The chain uses TRBV29-1 and TRBJ1-4, with D possibly being TRBD1 (6 bases). The length of the CDR3 is 13 residues. Trimming cost V 4 bases and J 4 bases, with 10 bases left between them. Germline V gene sequence: CDR1 SQVTM, CDR2 ANQGSEA. CDR3 loop: CSVAAQGNEKLFF. Written as DNA, the CDR3 is TGCAGCGTTGCGGCACAGGGTAATGAAAAACTGTTTTTT.

The CDR3 DNA reads as TGTGCCAGCAGCTTAGCAACACAGATCTATGGCTACACCTTC. Its translation: CASSLATQIYGYTF. The chain recombines TRBV11-2 with TRBJ1-2; no firm D call. V was cut by 1 base and J by 4 bases, with 10 bases left in between. The CDR3 consists of 14 residues. The germline V gene has CDR1 SGHAT and CDR2 FQNNGV.

The rearrangement uses TRBV7-2 and TRBJ1-2; 7 bases match TRBD1. CDR1 SGHTA and CDR2 FQGNSA come from the germline V gene. The V gene end was trimmed by 5 bases and the J gene end by 7 bases; junction bases not matched to a gene: 10. The CDR3 sequence is 14 residues long. The CDR3 sequence: CASSPPARGSGYTF. Here the CDR3 DNA reads TGTGCCAGCAGCCCGCCGGCCAGGGGGTCTGGCTACACCTTC. Looking up the rest from reference TRBV7-2 and TRBJ1-2 gives the full variable domain: GAGVSQSPSNKVTEKGKDVELRCDPISGHTALYWYRQSLGQGLEFLIYFQGNSAPDKSGLPSDRFSAERTGGSVSTLTIQRTQQEDSAVYLCASSPPARGSGYTFGSGTRLTVV.

This chain joins TRBV27 and TRBJ2-7, with 7 positions matching TRBD2. The CDR3 has 13 amino acids. Losses at the gene ends were 2 bases for V and 3 bases for J; bases not matched to a gene: 1. Germline CDR1 and CDR2: MNHEY and SMNVEV (reference sequence). CDR3 nucleotides: TGTGCCAGCAGTTTAGGGGAGGGCTACGAGCAGTACTTC. Its protein product is CASSLGEGYEQYF.

V usage is TRBV19 and J usage is TRBJ2-7; no firm D call. CDR1 is LNHDA and CDR2 is SQIVND in the germline V gene (reference sequence). The CDR3 totals 12 residues. V lost 5 bases and J 2 bases, leaving 7 bases between the germline ends. In DNA form, the CDR3 reads TGTGCCAGTAGTCGAACAGCCTACGAGCAGTACTTC. Protein: CASSRTAYEQYF.

V gene TRBV5-1 combines with J gene TRBJ2-3; a weak D match, TRBD1 (6 bases). Trimming removed 4 bases at V and 4 bases at J, with 13 bases between. The germline V gene has CDR1 SGHRS and CDR2 YFSETQ. The CDR3 loop spans 14 amino acids. CDR3 in DNA: TGCGCCAGCAGCCCAACAGGGCCTCCAGATACGCAGTATTTT. It translates to CASSPTGPPDTQYF.

This chain connects TRBV6-5 to TRBJ2-7; TRBD1 aligns across 10 bases. This CDR3 comprises 16 residues. CDR1 MNHEY and CDR2 SVGAGI come from the germline V gene. V shed 2 bases and J 0 bases; nucleotides not matched to a gene: 4. The CDR3 DNA reads as TGTGCCAGCAGTTACCACCGGACAGGGGGCTCCTACGAGCAGTACTTC. Translation: CASSYHRTGGSYEQYF.

The rearrangement joins TRBV14 to TRBJ2-7; TRBD2 matches at 12 bases. V gave up 4 bases and J gave up 1 base; unmatched junction bases: 5. The length of the CDR3 is 16 residues. Germline CDR1 reads SGHDN; CDR2 reads FVKESK. The CDR3 nucleotides read TGTGCCAGCAGCCTTCCGGGACTAGCGGGTTCCTACGAGCAGTACTTC. Protein sequence: CASSLPGLAGSYEQYF. Together with reference TRBV14 and TRBJ2-7, the CDR3 gives the full variable domain: EAGVTQFPSHSVIEKGQTVTLRCDPISGHDNLYWYRRVMGKEIKFLLHFVKESKQDESGMPNNRFLAERTGGTYSTLKVQPAELEDSGVYFCASSLPGLAGSYEQYFGPGTRLTVT.

This chain connects TRBV10-2 to TRBJ1-2, with unresolved D. V was cut by 4 bases and J by 5 bases, with 14 bases left in between. This CDR3 region has 14 residues. Germline lookup yields CDR1 WSHSY and CDR2 SAAADI. The CDR3 here is CASSGATQNYGYTF. CDR3 nucleotide sequence: TGCGCCAGCAGTGGGGCTACACAGAATTATGGCTACACCTTC.

The chain is built from TRBV4-2 and TRBJ2-7; 14 bases align to TRBD2. The CDR3 totals 16 residues. V was clipped by 0 bases and J by 6 bases; unmatched bases: 4. CDR1 and CDR2 (germline): LGHNA, YNFKEQ. The CDR3 region is CASSQDGTSGGREQYF. The CDR3 DNA reads TGTGCCAGCAGCCAAGATGGGACTAGCGGGGGACGCGAGCAGTACTTC.

The chain combines TRBV11-2 with TRBJ2-2; possible D gene TRBD2, 5 bases. This CDR3 is built from 15 residues. Looked up from germline, CDR1 is SGHAT and CDR2 is FQNNGV. Trimming pared 4 bases from V and 7 bases from J, leaving 16 bases between. DNA for the CDR3: TGTGCCAGCAGCTCGTGGTCGGGGTCAGACGGGGAGCTGTTTTTT. This translates into CASSSWSGSDGELFF.

CDR3 in amino acids: CASREDRGRYEQYF. The DNA for the CDR3 is TGCGCCAGCAGGGAGGACAGGGGGCGGTACGAGCAGTACTTC. J is TRBJ2-7 and V is TRBV4-1, with 11 nucleotides matching TRBD1. J was trimmed by 4 bases and V by 6 bases; bases with no gene match: 5. The germline V gene encodes CDR1 MGHRA and CDR2 YSYEKL. The CDR3 totals 14 residues.

V gene TRBV4-1 combines with J gene TRBJ1-5, with TRBD1 identical over 9 bases. V trimming: 4 bases; J trimming: 7 bases; junction bases outside the gene matches: 8. CDR3 size: 15 residues. Germline CDR1 MGHRA, CDR2 YSYEKL. The CDR3 nucleotides read TGCGCCAGCAGCCGGGGACAGGGATTCGGACAGCCCCAGCATTTT. Protein: CASSRGQGFGQPQHF.

The CDR3 DNA is TGCGCCAGCAGCCAGACGCGGGGGTACGAGCAGTACTTC. Translated, it gives CASSQTRGYEQYF. This chain joins TRBV4-1 and TRBJ2-7; TRBD2 agrees at 7 bases. Per the germline V gene, CDR1 is MGHRA and CDR2 is YSYEKL. The CDR3 runs to 13 residues. The junction had 3 bases not matched to a gene; V was cut back by 3 bases and J by 4 bases.

The V and J genes are TRBV28 and TRBJ2-7; 13 bases fit TRBD2. The CDR3 has 19 residues. Trimming cost V 5 bases and J 2 bases; bases outside gene matches: 15. Germline assignment: CDR1 MDHEN and CDR2 SYDVKM. For the CDR3, the DNA is TGTGCCAGCAGTCAAAAATTAGGGACTAGCGGGATATTCGCCTACGAGCAGTACTTC. Amino acid sequence: CASSQKLGTSGIFAYEQYF.

This clone was seen a handful of times. The chain joins TRBV5-1 to TRBJ1-3, with D uncertain. Germline V gene lookup returns CDR1 SGHRS and CDR2 YFSETQ. This CDR3 contains 14 residues. The V and J ends lost 0 bases and 5 bases respectively, with 9 bases between them. The CDR3 spells CASSLDNFRNTIYF. Here the CDR3 DNA reads TGCGCCAGCAGCTTGGACAATTTCCGAAACACCATATATTTT.

This clone has just a few counts. This rearrangement joins TRBV21-1 to TRBJ1-6. TRBV21-1 is a pseudogene segment. CDR3 size: 13 residues. The CDR3 loop is CASSKRADSPLHF. CDR3 nucleotide sequence: TGTGCCAGCAGCAAGCGGGCAGATTCACCCCTCCACTTT.

A few counts support this clone. The chain employs TRBV4-2 and TRBJ2-7, with 11 bases that match TRBD2. The CDR3 contains 15 residues. Germline CDR1 LGHNA, CDR2 YNFKEQ. Trimming at V came to 4 bases and at J to 7 bases, leaving 9 bases not matched to a gene. This chain's CDR3 is CASSPNSGGGWEQYF. The CDR3 region has the DNA TGTGCCAGCAGCCCCAATAGCGGGGGGGGCTGGGAGCAGTACTTC.

The CDR3 loop is CASSSPGVSTDTQYF. The DNA of the CDR3 is TGTGCCAGCAGTTCCCCCGGGGTGTCCACAGATACGCAGTATTTT. The V call is TRBV11-3, the J call TRBJ2-3; possibly TRBD2 for D (5 bases). This CDR3 comprises 15 residues. Germline CDR1 SGHNT, CDR2 YENEEA. With 6 bases removed from V and 2 bases from J, the gap between germline ends came to 15 bases.

The rearrangement uses TRBV10-3 and TRBJ1-5; 8 nucleotides match TRBD1. The CDR3 is 14 amino acids. With V trimmed by 4 bases and J by 4 bases, 3 bases remained unmatched. Looked up from germline, CDR1 is ENHRY and CDR2 is SYGVKD. The CDR3 loop reads CAISGDRRNQPQHF. In nucleotides, the CDR3 is TGTGCCATCAGTGGGGACAGGAGGAATCAGCCCCAGCATTTT.

This clone was detected only once. The chain employs TRBV6-5 and TRBJ2-7; maybe TRBD1 (5 bases). The length of the CDR3 is 15 residues. The germline V gene has CDR1 MNHEY and CDR2 SVGAGI. Between the trimmed V and J ends, which lost 8 bases and 5 bases, there was a span of 22 bases. The CDR3 spells CASLGSGTGPHEQYF. The CDR3 region has the DNA TGTGCCAGCTTAGGTAGTGGAACAGGCCCCCACGAGCAGTACTTC.

V gene TRBV9 combines with J gene TRBJ2-1; the match to TRBD1 covers 11 bases. Trimming at V came to 0 bases and at J to 12 bases, leaving 8 bases not matched to a gene. The germline CDR1 and CDR2 sequences are SGDLS and YYNGEE. This CDR3 is built from 15 residues. The CDR3 here is CASSVAHPGTGGQFF. Here the CDR3 DNA reads TGTGCCAGCAGCGTAGCCCATCCCGGGACAGGGGGGCAGTTCTTC.

The chain joins TRBV2 to TRBJ2-5; TRBD2 might be the D (5 bases). The CDR3 spans 14 residues. Germline-derived CDR1 and CDR2 are SNHLY and FYNNEI. V was pared by 6 bases and J by 5 bases, with 16 bases between. CDR3 protein: CASSASLPEETQYF. In DNA form, the CDR3 reads TGTGCCAGCAGCGCTAGCCTCCCTGAGGAGACCCAGTACTTC. Variable domain in full (rest from reference TRBV2 and TRBJ2-5): EPEVTQTPSHQVTQMGQEVILRCVPISNHLYFYWYRQILGQKVEFLVSFYNNEISEKSEIFDDQFSVERPDGSNFTLKIRSTKLEDSAMYFCASSASLPEETQYFGPGTRLLVL.